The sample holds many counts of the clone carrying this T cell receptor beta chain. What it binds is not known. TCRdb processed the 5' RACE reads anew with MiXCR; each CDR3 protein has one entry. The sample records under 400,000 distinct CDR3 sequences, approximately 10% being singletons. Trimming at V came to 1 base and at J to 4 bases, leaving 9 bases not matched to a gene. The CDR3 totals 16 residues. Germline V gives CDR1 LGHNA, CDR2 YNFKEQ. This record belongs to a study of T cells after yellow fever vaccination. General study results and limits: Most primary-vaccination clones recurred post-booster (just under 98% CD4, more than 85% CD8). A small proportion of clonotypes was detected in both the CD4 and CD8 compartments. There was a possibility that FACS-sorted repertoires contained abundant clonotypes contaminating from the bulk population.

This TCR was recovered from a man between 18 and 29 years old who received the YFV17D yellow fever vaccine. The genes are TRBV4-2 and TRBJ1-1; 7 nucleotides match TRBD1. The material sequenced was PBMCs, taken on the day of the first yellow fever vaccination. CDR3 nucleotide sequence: TGTGCCAGCAGCCAAGCGACGACAGGGCAGCGCACTGAAGCTTTCTTT. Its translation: CASSQATTGQRTEAFF.